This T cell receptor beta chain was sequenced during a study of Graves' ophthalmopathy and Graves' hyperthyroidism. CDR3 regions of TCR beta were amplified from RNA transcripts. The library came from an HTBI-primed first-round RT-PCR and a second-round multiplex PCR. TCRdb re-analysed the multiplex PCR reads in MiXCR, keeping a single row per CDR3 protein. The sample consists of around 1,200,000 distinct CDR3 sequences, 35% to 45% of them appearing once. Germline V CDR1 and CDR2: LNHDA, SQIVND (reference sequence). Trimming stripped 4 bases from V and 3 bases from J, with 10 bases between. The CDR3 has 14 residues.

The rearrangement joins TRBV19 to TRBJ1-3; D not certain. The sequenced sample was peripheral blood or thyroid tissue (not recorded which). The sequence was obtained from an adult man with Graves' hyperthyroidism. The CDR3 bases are TGTGCCAGTAGTACGGGGAGCCATGGAAACACCATATATTTT. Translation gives CASSTGSHGNTIYF.